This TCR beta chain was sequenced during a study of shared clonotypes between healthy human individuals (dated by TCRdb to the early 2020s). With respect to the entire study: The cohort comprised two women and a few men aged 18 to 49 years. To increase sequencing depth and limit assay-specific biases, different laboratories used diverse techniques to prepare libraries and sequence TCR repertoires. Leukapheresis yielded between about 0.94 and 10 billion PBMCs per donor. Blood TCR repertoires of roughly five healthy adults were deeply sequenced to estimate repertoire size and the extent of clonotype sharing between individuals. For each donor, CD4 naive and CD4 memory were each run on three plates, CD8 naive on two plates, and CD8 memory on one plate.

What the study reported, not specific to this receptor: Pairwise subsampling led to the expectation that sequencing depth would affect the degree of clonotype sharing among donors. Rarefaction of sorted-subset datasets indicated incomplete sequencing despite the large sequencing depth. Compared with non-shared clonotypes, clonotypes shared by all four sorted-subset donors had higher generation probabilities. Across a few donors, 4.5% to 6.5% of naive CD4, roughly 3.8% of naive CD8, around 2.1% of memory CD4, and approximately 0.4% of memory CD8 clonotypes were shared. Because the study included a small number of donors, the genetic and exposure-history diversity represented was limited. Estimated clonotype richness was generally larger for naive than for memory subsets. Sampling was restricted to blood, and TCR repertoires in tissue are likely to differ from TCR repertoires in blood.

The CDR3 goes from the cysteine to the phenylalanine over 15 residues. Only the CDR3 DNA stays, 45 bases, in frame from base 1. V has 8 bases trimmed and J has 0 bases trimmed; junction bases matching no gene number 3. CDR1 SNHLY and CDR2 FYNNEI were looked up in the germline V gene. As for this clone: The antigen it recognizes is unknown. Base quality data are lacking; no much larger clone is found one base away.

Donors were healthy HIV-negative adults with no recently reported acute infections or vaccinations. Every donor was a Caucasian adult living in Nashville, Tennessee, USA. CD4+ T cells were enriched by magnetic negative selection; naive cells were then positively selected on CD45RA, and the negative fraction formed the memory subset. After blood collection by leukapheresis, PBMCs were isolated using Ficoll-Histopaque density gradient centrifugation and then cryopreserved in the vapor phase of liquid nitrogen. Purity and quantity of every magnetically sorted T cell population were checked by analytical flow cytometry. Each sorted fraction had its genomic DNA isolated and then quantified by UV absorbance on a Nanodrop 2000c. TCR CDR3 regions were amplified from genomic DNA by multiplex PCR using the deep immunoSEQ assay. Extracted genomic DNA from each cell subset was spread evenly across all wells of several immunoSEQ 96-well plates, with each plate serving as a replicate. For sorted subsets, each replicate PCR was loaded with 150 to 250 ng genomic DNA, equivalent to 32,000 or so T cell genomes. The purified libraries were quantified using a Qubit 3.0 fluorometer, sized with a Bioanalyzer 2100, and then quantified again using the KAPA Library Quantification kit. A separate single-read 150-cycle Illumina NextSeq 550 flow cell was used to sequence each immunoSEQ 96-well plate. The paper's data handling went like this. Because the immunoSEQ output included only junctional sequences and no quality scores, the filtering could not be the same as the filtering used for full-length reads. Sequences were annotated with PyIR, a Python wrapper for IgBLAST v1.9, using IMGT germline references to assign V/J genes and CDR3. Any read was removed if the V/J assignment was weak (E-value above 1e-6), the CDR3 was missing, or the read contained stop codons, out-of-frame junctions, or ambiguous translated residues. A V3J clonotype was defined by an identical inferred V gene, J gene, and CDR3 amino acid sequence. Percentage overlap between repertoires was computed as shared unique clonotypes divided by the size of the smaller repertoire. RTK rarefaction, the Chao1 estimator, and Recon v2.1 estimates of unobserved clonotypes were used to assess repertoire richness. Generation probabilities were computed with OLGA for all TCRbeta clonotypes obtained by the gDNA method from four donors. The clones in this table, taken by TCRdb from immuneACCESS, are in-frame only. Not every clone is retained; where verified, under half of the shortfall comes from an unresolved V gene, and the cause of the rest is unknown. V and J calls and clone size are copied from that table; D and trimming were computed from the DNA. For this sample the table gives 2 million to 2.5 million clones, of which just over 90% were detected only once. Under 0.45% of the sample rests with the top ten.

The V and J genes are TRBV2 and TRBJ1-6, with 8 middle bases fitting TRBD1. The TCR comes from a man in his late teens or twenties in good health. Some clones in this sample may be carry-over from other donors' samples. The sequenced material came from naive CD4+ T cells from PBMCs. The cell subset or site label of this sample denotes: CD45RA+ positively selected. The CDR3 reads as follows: CASSGQGSYNSPLHF. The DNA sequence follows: TGTGCCAGCTCCGGACAGGGCTCCTATAATTCACCCCTCCACTTT.